Listed below are T cell receptor beta chains from one sample, sequenced in a study of early T cells in non-severe SARS-CoV-2 infection. MiXCR, applied by TCRdb to the 5' RACE reads, yields one record per CDR3 protein. The profile covers some 45,000 distinct CDR3 sequences, with around 4.6% appearing a single time and around 6% taken by the ten largest. Sequenced: whole blood. These receptors were obtained from an adult who was a healthcare worker with PCR-confirmed SARS-CoV-2 infection or an uninfected control (not recorded which). Each CDR3 is given with its conserved first and last residue. The order of the fields is J gene, V gene, D gene, clone size, CDR3 DNA, CDR3 protein. D genes are given only for firm matches. The size entry is marked missing in some rows and otherwise reads once, few, many or a size class.

J: TRBJ2-3; V: TRBV20-1; D: NA; size: NA; DNA: TGCAGTGCCGAGCTAGGGGAGTCTGCAGATACGCAGTATTTT; CDR3: CSAELGESADTQYF
J: TRBJ2-5; V: TRBV29-1; D: TRBD2; size: many; DNA: TGCAGCGTTCCCACGTGGGACGGGGTAGCGGGAGAAGAGACCCAGTACTTC; CDR3: CSVPTWDGVAGEETQYF
J: TRBJ2-7; V: TRBV7-6; D: NA; size: many; DNA: TGTGCCAGCAGCTCGCCGGGACATACCTACGAGCAGTACTTC; CDR3: CASSSPGHTYEQYF
J: TRBJ1-1; V: TRBV7-9; D: NA; size: many; DNA: TGTGCCAGCAGCTTAAGGGTGAGTTCAGAAGAAGCTTTCTTT; CDR3: CASSLRVSSEEAFF
J: TRBJ2-3; V: TRBV28; D: TRBD1; size: many; DNA: TGTGCCAGCAGTTTGGACAGGGGCGGAGGTACGCAGTATTTT; CDR3: CASSLDRGGGTQYF
J: TRBJ2-1; V: TRBV30; D: TRBD2; size: few; DNA: TGTGCCTGGAGTGTACTCCGCGGGAGTTACAATGAGCAGTTCTTC; CDR3: CAWSVLRGSYNEQFF
J: TRBJ2-7; V: TRBV12-3/TRBV12-4; D: TRBD1; size: many; DNA: TGTGCCAGCAGTCCTTTCCGGACAGGGCTCGAGCAGTACTTC; CDR3: CASSPFRTGLEQYF
J: TRBJ1-1; V: TRBV3-1; D: NA; size: many; DNA: TGTGCCAGCAGGAACTGGGACACAACCACTGAAGTTTTCTTT; CDR3: CASRNWDTTTEVFF
J: TRBJ2-3; V: TRBV9; D: NA; size: many; DNA: TGTGCCAGCAGCGTAGCTCCCCAAACAGATACGCAGTATTTT; CDR3: CASSVAPQTDTQYF
J: TRBJ1-4; V: TRBV6-4; D: NA; size: many; DNA: TGTGCCAGCAGTGAAGGACGGGCAACTAATGAAAAACTGTTTTTT; CDR3: CASSEGRATNEKLFF
J: TRBJ2-4; V: TRBV7-2; D: TRBD1; size: many; DNA: TGTGCCAGCAGCGGTCGGACAGGGGGCCTTGGGGACATTCAGTACTTC; CDR3: CASSGRTGGLGDIQYF
J: TRBJ1-1; V: TRBV7-9; D: TRBD1; size: many; DNA: TGTGCCAGCAGCTTGACAGGGGGCGCCGGCACTGAAGCTTTCTTT; CDR3: CASSLTGGAGTEAFF
J: TRBJ1-5; V: TRBV5-6; D: TRBD1; size: many; DNA: TGTGCCAGCAGCTTGTACAGGGGGGATCAGCCCCAGCATTTT; CDR3: CASSLYRGDQPQHF
J: TRBJ2-7; V: TRBV29-1; D: NA; size: NA; DNA: TGCAGCGCCCAGGGTTCGGGGTACGAGCAGTACTTC; CDR3: CSAQGSGYEQYF
J: TRBJ2-1; V: TRBV20-1; D: TRBD2; size: NA; DNA: TGCAGTGCGGGCGGGAGGATCTACAATGAGCAGTTCTTC; CDR3: CSAGGRIYNEQFF
J: TRBJ2-5; V: TRBV29-1; D: NA; size: many; DNA: TGCAGCGCTCTAGGTCGCCAAGAGACCCAGTACTTC; CDR3: CSALGRQETQYF
J: TRBJ2-7; V: TRBV18; D: TRBD1; size: many; DNA: TGTGCCAGCTCACCGGACAGGACTGCCTACGAGCAGTACTTC; CDR3: CASSPDRTAYEQYF
J: TRBJ2-1; V: TRBV6-1; D: NA; size: many; DNA: TGTGCCAGCAGTGCGTGGGACGGACCGAAGTACAATGAGCAGTTCTTC; CDR3: CASSAWDGPKYNEQFF
J: TRBJ2-3; V: TRBV11-2; D: NA; size: many; DNA: TGTGCCAGCAGCCGGCAACCAAGGGAACATACGCAGTATTTT; CDR3: CASSRQPREHTQYF
J: TRBJ2-7; V: TRBV11-2; D: NA; size: NA; DNA: TGTGCCAGCAGCCTGGACCGAGATACCTACGAGCAGTACTTC; CDR3: CASSLDRDTYEQYF
J: TRBJ2-3; V: TRBV12-3/TRBV12-4; D: TRBD2; size: many; DNA: TGTGCCAGTCCTGGGACTAGCGGGGGTGGCACAGATACGCAGTATTTT; CDR3: CASPGTSGGGTDTQYF
J: TRBJ1-2; V: TRBV5-1; D: TRBD1; size: NA; DNA: TGCGCCAGCAGCATCGGACAGGGCGGCGGCTACACCTTC; CDR3: CASSIGQGGGYTF
J: TRBJ2-3; V: TRBV29-1; D: NA; size: few; DNA: TGCAGCGTAAGGTTCACAGATACGCAGTATTTT; CDR3: CSVRFTDTQYF